The clone carrying this T cell receptor (beta chain) was found many times. No antigen is known for it. The CDR3 consists of 13 residues. Germline V gene sequence: CDR1 DFQATT, CDR2 SNEGSKA (reference sequence). J lost 2 bases, V lost 5 bases, and 5 bases had no gene match. The sample belongs to a study of CD8 T cells in ankylosing spondylitis. Findings and caveats of the study: CD8+ cells made up the disease-linked clones, which were relatively rare in peripheral blood. It appeared that ankylosing spondylitis blood was characterized by a TCR beta motif of about 8 highly homologous variants. Clones linked to disease were reported to show significant enrichment in matched ankylosing spondylitis synovial fluid.

Quantitative 5'-RACE with molecular barcodes produced the TCR beta libraries. From the 5' RACE reads, TCRdb called clonotypes with MiXCR, one entry per CDR3 protein. This table holds hundreds of thousands of distinct CDR3 sequences, 12% found once. The TCR comes from a male donor with ankylosing spondylitis. This chain links TRBV20-1 with TRBJ2-7; 8 bases line up with TRBD1. Specimen: blood, either unsorted or a sorted T cell fraction (not recorded which). The chain's CDR3 is CSAEGQDPYEQYF. CDR3 sequence (DNA): TGCAGTGCTGAGGGACAGGACCCCTACGAGCAGTACTTC.